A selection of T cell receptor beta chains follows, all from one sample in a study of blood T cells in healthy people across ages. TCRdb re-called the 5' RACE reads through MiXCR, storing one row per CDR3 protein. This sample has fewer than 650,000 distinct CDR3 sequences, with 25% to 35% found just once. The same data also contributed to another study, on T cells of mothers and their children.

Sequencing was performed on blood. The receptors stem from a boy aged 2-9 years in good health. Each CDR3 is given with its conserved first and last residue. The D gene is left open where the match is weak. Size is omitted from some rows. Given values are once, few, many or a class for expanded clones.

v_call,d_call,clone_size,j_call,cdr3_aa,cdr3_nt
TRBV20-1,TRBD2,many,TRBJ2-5,CSARGVSGGGPQETQYF,TGCAGTGCTAGGGGGGTTTCGGGCGGGGGGCCTCAAGAGACCCAGTACTTC
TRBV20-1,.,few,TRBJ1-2,CSAPGQRPIYGYTF,TGCAGTGCTCCTGGACAGCGACCCATTTATGGCTACACCTTC
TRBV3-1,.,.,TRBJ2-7,CASSQDWEPTYEQYF,TGTGCCAGCAGCCAAGACTGGGAGCCGACCTACGAGCAGTACTTC
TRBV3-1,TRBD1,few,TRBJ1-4,CASSHQGVEKLFF,TGTGCCAGCAGCCACCAGGGGGTTGAAAAACTGTTTTTT
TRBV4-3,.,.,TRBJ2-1,CASSQSKEVYNEQSF,TGCGCCAGCAGCCAATCTAAGGAAGTCTACAATGAGCAGTCCTTC
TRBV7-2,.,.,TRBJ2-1,CASSLDNYNEQFF,TGTGCCAGCAGCTTAGACAACTACAATGAGCAGTTCTTC
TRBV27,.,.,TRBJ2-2,CASSLQGPTGELFF,TGTGCCAGCAGTTTACAGGGGCCCACCGGGGAGCTGTTTTTT
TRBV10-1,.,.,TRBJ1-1,CARANTEAFF,TGCGCCAGGGCGAACACTGAAGCTTTCTTT
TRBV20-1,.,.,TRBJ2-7,CSARVAGADEQYF,TGCAGTGCTAGAGTAGCAGGGGCGGACGAGCAGTACTTC
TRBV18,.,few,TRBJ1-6,CASSLDRPNNSPLHF,TGTGCCAGCTCACTTGACAGACCCAATAATTCACCCCTCCACTTT
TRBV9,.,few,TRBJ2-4,CASSVATGEDTLGNIQYF,TGTGCCAGCAGCGTAGCTACGGGGGAAGACACGTTGGGAAACATTCAGTACTTC
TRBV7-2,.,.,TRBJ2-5,CASSVDGGQTQYF,TGTGCCAGCAGCGTGGACGGGGGTCAGACCCAGTACTTC
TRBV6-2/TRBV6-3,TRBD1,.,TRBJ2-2,CASSYSSLTGGRGELFF,TGTGCCAGCAGTTACTCCTCCCTGACAGGGGGCAGAGGGGAGCTGTTTTTT
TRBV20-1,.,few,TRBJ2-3,CSAPDLGDTQYF,TGCAGTGCTCCAGACTTGGGAGATACGCAGTATTTT
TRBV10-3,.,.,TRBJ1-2,CAISESGQNYGYTF,TGTGCCATCAGTGAGTCTGGACAAAACTATGGCTACACCTTC
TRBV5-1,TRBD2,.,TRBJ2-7,CASSLVLAGNYEQYF,TGCGCCAGCAGCTTGGTATTAGCGGGAAACTACGAGCAGTACTTC
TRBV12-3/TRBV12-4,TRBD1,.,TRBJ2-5,CASSQGQEQETQYF,TGTGCCAGCAGCCAGGGACAGGAGCAAGAGACCCAGTACTTC
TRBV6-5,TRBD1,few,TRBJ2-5,CASSYGSDRVHQETQYF,TGTGCCAGCAGTTACGGAAGCGACAGGGTCCACCAAGAGACCCAGTACTTC
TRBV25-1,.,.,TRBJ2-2,CASSPMGSGRTGELFF,TGTGCCAGCAGCCCCATGGGGAGCGGTCGCACCGGGGAGCTGTTTTTT
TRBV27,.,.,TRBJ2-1,CASSRLVIYEQFF,TGTGCCAGCAGCCGACTAGTGATCTATGAGCAGTTCTTC
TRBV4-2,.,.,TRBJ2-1,CASSQDPTTGVLYNEQFF,TGTGCCAGCAGCCAAGATCCGACGACGGGGGTTCTTTACAATGAGCAGTTCTTC
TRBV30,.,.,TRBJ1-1,CAWSTPGSLNTEAFF,TGTGCCTGGAGTACTCCGGGATCATTAAACACTGAAGCTTTCTTT
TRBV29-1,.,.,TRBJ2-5,CSVPGQIQETQYF,TGCAGCGTTCCTGGACAGATCCAAGAGACCCAGTACTTC
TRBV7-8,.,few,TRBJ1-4,CASSPDPRGTNEKLFF,TGTGCCAGCAGCCCGGATCCCCGTGGGACTAATGAAAAACTGTTTTTT
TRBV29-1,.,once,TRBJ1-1,CSVVGDTMNTEAFF,TGCAGCGTTGTGGGGGACACTATGAACACTGAAGCTTTCTTT
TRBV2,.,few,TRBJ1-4,CAGRRGANEKLFF,TGTGCCGGACGCCGGGGGGCTAATGAAAAACTGTTTTTT
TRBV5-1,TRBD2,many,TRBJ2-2,CASSWTSGGRQNTGELFF,TGCGCCAGCAGCTGGACTAGCGGGGGGCGGCAGAACACCGGGGAGCTGTTTTTT
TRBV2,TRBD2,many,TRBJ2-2,CASRGRFLNTGELFF,TGTGCCAGCCGCGGGAGGTTTTTGAACACCGGGGAGCTGTTTTTT
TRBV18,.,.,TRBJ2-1,CASSPEGMNEQFF,TGTGCCAGCTCACCGGAGGGGATGAATGAGCAGTTCTTC
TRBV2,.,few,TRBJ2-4,CASRARKQGVKNIQYF,TGTGCCAGCAGAGCCCGGAAACAGGGCGTCAAAAACATTCAGTACTTC
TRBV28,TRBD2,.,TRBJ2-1,CASSVAGGPYEQFF,TGTGCCAGCAGCGTAGCGGGGGGGCCGTATGAGCAGTTCTTC
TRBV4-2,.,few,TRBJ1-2,CASSQEMGGSYGYTF,TGTGCCAGCAGCCAAGAAATGGGGGGCAGCTATGGCTACACCTTC
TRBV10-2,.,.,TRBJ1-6,CASKNGPNSPLHF,TGCGCCAGCAAAAACGGACCCAATTCACCCCTCCACTTT
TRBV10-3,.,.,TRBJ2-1,CAINGLVGGPSYNEQFF,TGTGCCATCAATGGGCTCGTGGGAGGACCCTCCTACAATGAGCAGTTCTTC
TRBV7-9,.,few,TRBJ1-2,CASSREGDGYTF,TGTGCCAGCAGCCGAGAGGGGGATGGCTACACCTTC
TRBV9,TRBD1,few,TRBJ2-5,CASSVVDRGGETQYF,TGTGCCAGCAGCGTAGTCGACAGGGGTGGAGAGACCCAGTACTTC
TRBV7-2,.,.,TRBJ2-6,CASSLTSSSGANVLTF,TGTGCCAGCAGCCTTACTTCTAGCTCCGGGGCCAACGTCCTGACTTTC
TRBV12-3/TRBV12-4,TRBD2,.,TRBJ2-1,CASSQTGTRYNEQFF,TGTGCCAGCAGTCAAACCGGGACTAGGTACAATGAGCAGTTCTTC
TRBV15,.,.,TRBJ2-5,CATQVSRGETQYF,TGTGCCACCCAGGTTTCCCGAGGAGAGACCCAGTACTTC
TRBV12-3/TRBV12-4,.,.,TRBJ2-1,CASSAGFGEQFF,TGTGCCAGCAGCGCCGGATTTGGTGAGCAGTTCTTC
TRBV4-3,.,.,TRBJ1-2,CASSQDPPEDGYTF,TGCGCCAGCAGCCAAGATCCCCCAGAGGATGGCTACACCTTC
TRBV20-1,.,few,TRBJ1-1,CSARYGGFMNTEAFF,TGCAGTGCTAGATACGGGGGGTTCATGAACACTGAAGCTTTCTTT
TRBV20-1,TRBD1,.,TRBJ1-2,CSARTGTGVVGYTF,TGCAGTGCTAGGACCGGGACAGGGGTAGTTGGCTACACCTTC
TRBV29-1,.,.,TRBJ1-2,CSVVGFAGYTF,TGCAGCGTTGTAGGATTCGCCGGCTACACCTTC
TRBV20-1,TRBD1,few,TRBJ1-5,CSASPTGQVDQPQHF,TGCAGTGCTAGTCCGACAGGGCAGGTAGATCAGCCCCAGCATTTT
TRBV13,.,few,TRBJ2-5,CASSLGPDETQYF,TGTGCCAGCAGCTTAGGGCCAGATGAGACCCAGTACTTC
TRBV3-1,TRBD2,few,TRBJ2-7,CASSQPGLAGDSEQYF,TGTGCCAGCAGCCAACCTGGGCTAGCGGGAGACAGCGAGCAGTACTTC
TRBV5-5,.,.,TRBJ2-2,CASSPMGPTDTGELFF,TGTGCCAGCAGCCCGATGGGACCCACGGACACCGGGGAGCTGTTTTTT
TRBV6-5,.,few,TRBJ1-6,CASTRRGSSSPLHF,TGTGCCAGCACCCGCCGGGGAAGTAGTTCACCCCTCCACTTT
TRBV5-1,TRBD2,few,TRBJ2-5,CASSLELAGGTEAQYF,TGCGCCAGCAGCTTGGAGCTGGCGGGAGGGACGGAGGCCCAGTACTTC
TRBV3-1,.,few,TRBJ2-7,CASSQAGTPSYEQYF,TGTGCCAGCAGCCAAGCAGGGACCCCCTCCTACGAGCAGTACTTC
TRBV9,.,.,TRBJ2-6,CASSVKGSGANVLTF,TGTGCCAGCAGCGTAAAGGGATCCGGGGCCAACGTCCTGACTTTC
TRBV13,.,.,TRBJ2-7,CASSGPLRGGSSYEQYF,TGTGCCAGCAGCGGCCCACTGAGAGGAGGCAGCTCCTACGAGCAGTACTTC
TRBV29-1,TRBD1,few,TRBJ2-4,CSVGGTGGTKNIQYF,TGCAGCGTGGGGGGCACAGGGGGTACCAAAAACATTCAGTACTTC
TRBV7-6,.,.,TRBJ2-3,CASSDRRGTQYF,TGTGCCAGCAGCGACCGTCGGGGTACGCAGTATTTT
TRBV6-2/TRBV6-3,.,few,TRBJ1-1,CASRDISEAFF,TGTGCCAGCAGAGACATCTCTGAAGCTTTCTTT
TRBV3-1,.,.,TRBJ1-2,CASSQNQGNYGYTF,TGTGCCAGCAGCCAAAATCAAGGGAACTATGGCTACACCTTC
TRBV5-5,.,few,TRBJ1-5,CASSPGAGTGQPQHF,TGTGCCAGCAGCCCGGGAGCAGGGACGGGCCAGCCCCAGCATTTT
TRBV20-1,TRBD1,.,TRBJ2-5,CSAREPGGRETQYF,TGCAGTGCTAGAGAGCCAGGGGGCCGAGAGACCCAGTACTTC